This T cell receptor (beta chain) comes out of a study of blood T cell repertoires in COVID-19. Study information: Sites in the United States, Italy and Spain provided acute and convalescent COVID-19 samples. T cells, B-cell-depleted T cells, or PBMCs provided the cDNA or gDNA that served as material.

V gave up 3 bases and J gave up 0 bases, with 6 bases separating them. Germline V gene data show CDR1 as LNHDA and CDR2 as SQIVND (reference sequence). CDR3 length: 13 amino acids. In the study's own analysis: Quantification of nucleated cells was approximated via reference gene primer amplification. TCRdb's table, derived via immunoSEQ multiplex PCR, lists solely in-frame clones and lacks some. V and J calls and clone size are as listed in that table; D and trimming were resolved from the DNA. The data show about 190,000 clones, about 89% seen once. This receptor was identified in a man aged 35 to 55 with acute or convalescent COVID-19. The chain has TRBV19 and TRBJ2-7; D uncertain. The sequenced sample was peripheral blood. This CDR3 reads CASSISTSYEQYF. The CDR3, as DNA: TGTGCCAGTAGTATTAGCACCTCCTACGAGCAGTACTTC.